There are a few counts of the clone carrying this T cell receptor beta chain. The data were obtained in a study of T-cell reconstitution after alpha-beta-depleted transplantation in children. The TCRbeta library incorporated unique molecular identifiers. One entry per CDR3 protein, called by TCRdb with MiXCR from the PCR reads. The sample lists 45,000 to 70,000 distinct CDR3 sequences; roughly 45% were seen once. The TCR sequence derives from a male patient under 18 who had a stem cell transplant for acute lymphoblastic leukemia, so the T cells may come from the graft donor. The sequencing here drew on PBMCs, mostly from graft donor cells, taken 360 days after TCRalphabeta/CD19-depleted stem cell transplant.

This chain's CDR3 is CASSLVSGSNQPQHF. CDR3 nucleotides: TGTGCCAGCAGCTTGGTGAGTGGTAGCAATCAGCCCCAGCATTTT. The chain has TRBV5-5 and TRBJ1-5; the D is unclear. Trimming shortened V by 0 bases and J by 0 bases, and 7 bases separated the two germline ends. The germline gives CDR1 SGHKS, CDR2 YYEKEE (reference sequence). CDR3 length: 15 amino acids.